Shown below are 19 T cell receptor beta chains from a single sample sequenced in a study of human T cells and chemical hapten exposure (dated by TCRdb to the early 2020s). The library relied on RACE. For sequencing, a NextSeq 500 was employed. TCRdb reran the public reads through fastp at Q25 and MiXCR, keeping productive beta chains. Duplicate CDR3 protein sequences are folded into a single record with the most common DNA and genes. The sample yields approximately 80,000 distinct CDR3 sequences; more than 9% were counted once. About 5% of the sample is taken by the ten largest. Reading the label with the study, this specimen's time point is: patch test 2, 6 weeks after DPC sensitization. The sample's treatment or condition label is to be understood as: therapeutic diphenylcyclopropenone sensitization with weekly scalp DPC. Source: whole blood, taken in connection with sensitization to the hapten diphenylcyclopropenone (DPC). Receptors originate from a woman between 50 and 59 years old with alopecia areata. Some clones in this sample may be carry-over from other donors' samples.

This clonotype was counted a few times. CDR3 region: CASSLKVAGGWTYNEQFF. CDR3 bases: TGTGCCAGCAGCTTGAAGGTAGCGGGAGGGTGGACCTACAATGAGCAGTTCTTC. V usage is TRBV5-4 and J usage is TRBJ2-1, with 11 bases lining up with TRBD2. The germline V gene encodes CDR1 SGHNT and CDR2 YYREEE (reference sequence). Trimming took 1 base from V and 2 from J; bases not matched to a gene: 8. The CDR3 totals 18 residues.

This clonotype was recorded at least ten times. The chain employs TRBV6-6 and TRBJ1-1; D call uncertain. The CDR3 extends over 12 amino acids. V was cut by 0 bases and J by 7 bases, with 6 bases left in between. In germline, CDR1 is MNHNY, CDR2 SVGAGI (reference sequence). CDR3: CASSYSGSEAFF. CDR3 sequence (DNA): TGTGCCAGCAGTTACTCGGGGAGTGAAGCTTTCTTT.

The rearrangement links TRBV29-1 to TRBJ2-7; the D call may be TRBD1 or TRBD2 (5 bases each). V lost 4 bases, J lost 2 bases, and 9 bases lay in between. This CDR3 spans 12 amino acids. CDR1 and CDR2 (germline): SQVTM, ANQGSEA. The CDR3 is CSVVGVTYEQYF. The CDR3 DNA reads TGCAGCGTTGTGGGGGTTACCTACGAGCAGTACTTC.

This clonotype was recorded a few times. This chain connects TRBV20-1 to TRBJ1-2, with D possibly TRBD1 on 6 matching bases. Germline V CDR1 and CDR2: DFQATT, SNEGSKA (reference sequence). Trimming took 5 bases from V and 4 from J, leaving 20 bases between them. This CDR3 has 15 amino acids. CDR3 sequence reads: CSAGFPMEGVYGYTF. CDR3 bases: TGCAGTGCTGGGTTCCCGATGGAGGGGGTCTATGGCTACACCTTC.

This clonotype was seen a handful of times. V usage is TRBV20-1 and J usage is TRBJ1-2; 7 nucleotides line up with TRBD1. The CDR3 contains 14 residues. After removal of 3 bases from V and 2 bases from J, the junction contained 6 bases not matched to a gene. The germline gives CDR1 DFQATT, CDR2 SNEGSKA (reference sequence). The CDR3 sequence is CSASGQAINYGYTF. The CDR3 coding sequence is TGCAGTGCTAGTGGACAGGCTATAAACTATGGCTACACCTTC.

There are a few counts of this clonotype. The chain has TRBV19 and TRBJ2-5; 9 bases are shared with TRBD2. The CDR3 totals 12 residues. Germline V gives CDR1 LNHDA, CDR2 SQIVND (reference sequence). Trimming took 10 bases from V and 7 from J; bases not matched to a gene: 7. CDR3 region: CATSSGKVTQYF. The CDR3 DNA is TGTGCCACCTCTAGCGGGAAGGTGACCCAGTACTTC.

The chain uses TRBV29-1 and TRBJ2-1, with D possibly TRBD2 on 7 matching bases. CDR3 length: 15 amino acids. The V end was cut by 7 bases, the J end by 0 bases, with 16 bases between. Germline lookup yields CDR1 SQVTM and CDR2 ANQGSEA. CDR3 nucleotides: TGCAGCGCTACACAGGGCGGGGGCTCCTACAATGAGCAGTTCTTC. It codes for CSATQGGGSYNEQFF.

The chain joins TRBV20-1 to TRBJ2-2, with unresolved D. The CDR3 is 11 amino acids. Germline CDR1 reads DFQATT; CDR2 reads SNEGSKA (reference sequence). This CDR3 reads CRGPNTGELFF. CDR3 bases: TGCAGAGGACCGAACACCGGGGAGCTGTTTTTT.

There are many counts of this clonotype. This chain uses TRBV5-1 with TRBJ1-2; D is uncertain. The germline V gene has CDR1 SGHRS and CDR2 YFSETQ. The CDR3 has 17 residues. V lost 5 bases and J 3 bases, leaving 23 bases between the germline ends. CDR3 sequence reads: CASRLAAAYQPYYGYTF. The CDR3, as DNA: TGCGCCAGCAGGCTGGCGGCAGCCTACCAACCCTACTATGGCTACACCTTC.

The CDR3 bases are TGCAGTGCTGGTACCGGGACAGGGGTTTTGGATACGCAGTATTTT. The encoded protein is CSAGTGTGVLDTQYF. The chain links TRBV20-1 to TRBJ2-3; 10 positions match TRBD1. The ends lost 5 bases at V and 6 bases at J; junction bases unmatched: 11. In germline, CDR1 is DFQATT, CDR2 SNEGSKA (reference sequence). The CDR3 sequence is 15 residues long.

This clonotype was counted at least ten times. V is TRBV28 and J is TRBJ2-7; D call uncertain. The CDR3 is 11 amino acids. Germline loops: CDR1 MDHEN, CDR2 SYDVKM. V was cut by 5 bases and J by 4 bases, with 6 bases left in between. CDR3 DNA sequence: TGTGCCAGCAGTAAGAAATACGAGCAGTACTTC. Encoded protein: CASSKKYEQYF.

The chain recombines TRBV29-1 with TRBJ2-6; the D gene is possibly TRBD2 (6 bases). Germline lookup yields CDR1 SQVTM and CDR2 ANQGSEA. V was pared by 7 bases and J by 6 bases, with 19 bases between. The length of the CDR3 is 15 residues. The CDR3 sequence: CSATVGGAAANVLTF. The CDR3 DNA follows: TGCAGCGCTACCGTTGGAGGGGCAGCGGCCAACGTCCTGACTTTC.

This clonotype has just a few counts. The CDR3 sequence: CASLGDANTGELFF. As DNA, the CDR3 is TGTGCCAGTCTGGGGGACGCGAACACCGGGGAGCTGTTTTTT. The rearrangement uses TRBV12-3 or TRBV12-4 and TRBJ2-2, with D perhaps matching TRBD1 or TRBD2 (5 bases each). CDR3 length: 14 amino acids. Between the trimmed V and J ends, which lost 9 bases and 0 bases, there was a span of 11 bases.

There are many counts of this clonotype. This chain connects TRBV11-2 to TRBJ2-1; 12 nucleotides agree with TRBD2. The CDR3 has 15 residues. The germline V gene has CDR1 SGHAT and CDR2 FQNNGV. J lost 8 bases, V lost 6 bases, and 8 bases had no gene match. The CDR3: CASRRLAGGFDEQFF. The CDR3 nucleotides are TGTGCCAGCAGACGGCTAGCGGGAGGGTTCGATGAGCAGTTCTTC.

The chain carries TRBV7-2 and TRBJ2-7; D is undetermined. V lost 5 bases to trimming and J lost 3 bases, with 11 bases between them. This CDR3 has 13 residues. Germline loops: CDR1 SGHTA, CDR2 FQGNSA. The CDR3 DNA sequence: TGTGCCAGCAGCCGGGCCGGTTACTACGAGCAGTACTTC. Its protein is CASSRAGYYEQYF. The variable domain in full, with the rest retrieved from reference TRBV7-2 and TRBJ2-7, is GAGVSQSPSNKVTEKGKDVELRCDPISGHTALYWYRQSLGQGLEFLIYFQGNSAPDKSGLPSDRFSAERTGGSVSTLTIQRTQQEDSAVYLCASSRAGYYEQYFGPGTRLTVT.

This clonotype has only a few counts. V and J are TRBV5-1 and TRBJ2-1; D tentatively reads TRBD1 or TRBD2 (6 bases each). CDR3 length: 14 amino acids. V lost 2 bases and J lost 3, with 9 bases in between. Germline values: CDR1 SGHRS, CDR2 YFSETQ. CDR3 nucleotide sequence: TGCGCCAGCAGCTTCGGGGGCTACTACAATGAGCAGTTCTTC. Amino acid sequence: CASSFGGYYNEQFF. Full variable domain (remainder filled in from reference TRBV5-1 and TRBJ2-1): KAGVTQTPRYLIKTRGQQVTLSCSPISGHRSVSWYQQTPGQGLQFLFEYFSETQRNKGNFPGRFSGRQFSNSRSEMNVSTLELGDSALYLCASSFGGYYNEQFFGPGTRLTVL.

This clonotype appeared many times. This chain joins TRBV19 and TRBJ2-1; 8 nucleotides match TRBD2. The CDR3 has 13 amino acids. CDR1 is LNHDA, CDR2 SQIVND, per germline (reference sequence). The V segment lost 7 bases and the J segment 10 bases; nucleotides outside the gene matches: 9. The CDR3 nucleotides are TGTGCCAGTACACTAAGCGGGAGAAGAGAGCAGTTCTTC. This translates into CASTLSGRREQFF.

This clonotype was counted many times. This chain links TRBV4-1 with TRBJ2-5, with D unclear. The germline CDR1 and CDR2 sequences are MGHRA and YSYEKL. The V and J ends lost 4 bases and 4 bases respectively, with 16 bases between them. This CDR3 region has 15 residues. In DNA form, the CDR3 reads TGCGCCAGCAGCCTGGTCGGGTCCAAGCCAGAGACCCAGTACTTC. Its translation: CASSLVGSKPETQYF.

The chain has TRBV7-8 and TRBJ2-5, with D possibly being TRBD1 (5 bases). The CDR3 length is 14 residues. Germline V gene sequence: CDR1 SGHVS, CDR2 FQNEAQ. Trimming pared 5 bases from V and 2 bases from J, leaving 12 bases between. The CDR3 nucleotides are TGTGCCAGCAGCAAAGACAGCCAACAAGAGACCCAGTACTTC. Translated, it gives CASSKDSQQETQYF.